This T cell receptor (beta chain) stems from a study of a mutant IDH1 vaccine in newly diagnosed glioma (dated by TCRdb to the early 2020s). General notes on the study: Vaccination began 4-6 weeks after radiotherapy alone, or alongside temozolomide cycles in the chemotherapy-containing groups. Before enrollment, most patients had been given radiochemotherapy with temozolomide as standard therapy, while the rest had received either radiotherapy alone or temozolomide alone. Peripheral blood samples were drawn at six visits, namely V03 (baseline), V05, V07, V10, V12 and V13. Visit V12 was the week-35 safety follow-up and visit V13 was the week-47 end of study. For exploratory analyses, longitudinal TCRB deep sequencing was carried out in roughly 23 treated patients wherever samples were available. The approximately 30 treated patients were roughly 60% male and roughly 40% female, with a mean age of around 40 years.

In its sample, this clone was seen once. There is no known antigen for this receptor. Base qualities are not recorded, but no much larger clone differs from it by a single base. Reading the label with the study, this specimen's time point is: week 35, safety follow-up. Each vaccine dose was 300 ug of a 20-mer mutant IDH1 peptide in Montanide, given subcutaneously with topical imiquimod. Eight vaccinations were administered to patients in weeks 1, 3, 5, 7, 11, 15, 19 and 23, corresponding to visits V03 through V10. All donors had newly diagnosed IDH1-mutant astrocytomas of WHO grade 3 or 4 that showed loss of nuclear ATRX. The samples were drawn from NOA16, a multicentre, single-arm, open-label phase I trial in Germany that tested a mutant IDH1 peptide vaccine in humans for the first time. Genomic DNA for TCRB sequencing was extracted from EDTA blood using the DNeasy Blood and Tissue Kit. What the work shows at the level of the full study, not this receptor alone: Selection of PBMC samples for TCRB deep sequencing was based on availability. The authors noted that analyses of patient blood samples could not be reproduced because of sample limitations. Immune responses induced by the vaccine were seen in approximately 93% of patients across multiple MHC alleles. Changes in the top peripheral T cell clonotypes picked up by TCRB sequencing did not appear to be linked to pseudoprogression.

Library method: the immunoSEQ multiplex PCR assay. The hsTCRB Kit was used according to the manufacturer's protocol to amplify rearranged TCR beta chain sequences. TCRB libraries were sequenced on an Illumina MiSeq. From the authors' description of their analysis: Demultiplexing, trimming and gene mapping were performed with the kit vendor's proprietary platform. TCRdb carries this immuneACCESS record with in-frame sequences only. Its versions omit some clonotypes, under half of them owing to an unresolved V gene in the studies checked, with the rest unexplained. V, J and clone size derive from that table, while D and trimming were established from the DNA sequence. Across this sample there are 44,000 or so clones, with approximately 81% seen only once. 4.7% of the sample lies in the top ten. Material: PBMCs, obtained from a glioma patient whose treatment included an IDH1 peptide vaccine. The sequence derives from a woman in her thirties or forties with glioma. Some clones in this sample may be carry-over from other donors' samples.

The CDR3 region has the sequence CASRELQTSYEQYF. Here is the DNA: TGTGCCAGCAGGGAGCTACAGACTTCCTACGAGCAGTACTTC. Recombination linked TRBV2 to TRBJ2-7; the D gene is unclear. Spanning cysteine to phenylalanine, the CDR3 consists of 14 amino acids. The only DNA kept is the CDR3, 42 bases in frame from the first base. V gives up 6 bases and J gives up 1 base, and the segment between their germline ends measures 13 bases. The germline V gene specifies SNHLY as CDR1 and FYNNEI as CDR2.